This T cell receptor (beta chain) emerged from a study of T cell changes during pregnancy in multiple sclerosis (dated by TCRdb to between 2018 and 2021). General notes on the study: The study looked at changes in the T cell repertoire across pregnancy in women with multiple sclerosis.

At the junction V is shortened by 2 bases and J by 7 bases; bases outside the gene matches: 10. From cysteine to phenylalanine, the CDR3 is 16 amino acids long. Only the CDR3 DNA stays, 48 bases, in frame from base 1. Looking up the germline V gene yields CDR1 SGHTA and CDR2 FQGTGA. A word on this clone: Its antigen specificity is not known. No base qualities exist here, and no much larger clone lies one base off it.

The protocol used for the library was the immunoSEQ multiplex PCR assay. The immuneACCESS repertoire file appears here via TCRdb, limited to in-frame rearrangements. These files lack a portion of the clones; in checked studies, under half of the deficit traces to unresolved V genes, and the cause of the others is not known. This sample lists about 41,000 clones; around 93% were detected once. The ten largest clonotypes hold 7% to 8.5% of the sample. The sequences come from CD8+ T cells from peripheral blood mononuclear cells, collected in the third trimester of pregnancy. The sequence links TRBV7-3 to TRBJ2-1, with 8 bases in between that match TRBD2. This sequence originates from a female donor with multiple sclerosis, enrolled in a pregnancy study. The DNA sequence is TGTGCCAGCAGCTTAGGTCCGGGAGGGCCGAGAAATGAGCAGTTCTTC. The translation is CASSLGPGGPRNEQFF. Extended through the reference TRBV7-3 and TRBJ2-1 proteins, this CDR3 yields the full variable domain: GAGVSQTPSNKVTEKGKYVELRCDPISGHTALYWYRQSLGQGPEFLIYFQGTGAADDSGLPNDRFFAVRPEGSVSTLKIQRTERGDSAVYLCASSLGPGGPRNEQFFGPGTRLTVL.